This T cell receptor beta chain was sequenced in a study of resident and recirculating memory T cells in vitiligo. Study details: Samples were epidermis from two lesional and two nonlesional sites, plus PBMCs.

Produced via immunoSEQ multiplex PCR; TCRdb's table is partial and in-frame only. The sample consists of around 70,000 clones, approximately 93% of them appearing once. Concerning this clone itself: Its antigen is not known.

Study results and caveats: Sequences differed between biopsy sites and patients, suggesting private specificity.

There are 15 residues in the CDR3. Germline assignment: CDR1 LGHNA and CDR2 YSLEER. The V end was cut by 0 bases, the J end by 0 bases, with 9 bases between. The sequence derives from a male donor with vitiligo. The chain has TRBV4-3 and TRBJ2-7, with TRBD2 as a possible D gene (6 bases). Sequencing was carried out using blood. DNA for the CDR3: TGCGCCAGCAGCCAAGATGCGGGGAGCTCCTACGAGCAGTACTTC. This sequence encodes CASSQDAGSSYEQYF.